This passage covers 22 T cell receptor beta chains from one sample sequenced in a study of OX40 agonist ivuxolimab in advanced cancers. Produced via immunoSEQ multiplex PCR; TCRdb's table is partial and in-frame only. This sample has around 80,000 clones, with roughly 92% found just once. This specimen was CD4+ or CD8+ T cells sorted from blood, taken in a trial of the OX40 agonist ivuxolimab. The receptors stem from an adult with an advanced solid tumor such as melanoma, head and neck, liver or kidney cancer.

This chain joins TRBV5-1 and TRBJ1-4; D gene ambiguous. Trimming took 3 bases from V and 4 from J, leaving 10 bases between them. This CDR3 has 14 residues. In germline, CDR1 is SGHRS, CDR2 YFSETQ. CDR3 loop: CASSSSGVNEKLFF. DNA of the CDR3: TGCGCCAGCAGCTCCTCCGGGGTTAATGAAAAACTGTTTTTT.

This sequence joins TRBV6-6 and TRBJ2-7; 11 bases are shared with TRBD1. The CDR3 loop spans 14 amino acids. Germline trimming cut 4 bases from V and 7 bases from J; bases unmatched to any gene: 6. Germline V gene data show CDR1 as MNHNY and CDR2 as SVGAGI (reference sequence). The CDR3 bases are TGTGCCAGCAGTTCGGGACAGGGGGTAAGGGAGCAGTACTTC. This translates into CASSSGQGVREQYF.

The chain combines TRBV6-8 with TRBJ1-6, with a weak D call TRBD1 (5 bases). V was clipped by 6 bases and J by 16 bases, with 13 bases between them. The CDR3 consists of 11 residues. CDR1 is MNHGY and CDR2 is SAAAGT in the germline V gene. The CDR3 sequence: CASSPGHVLHF. In DNA, the CDR3 is TGTGCCAGCAGCCCCGGACACGTACTCCACTTT.

This clone was counted a few times. The rearrangement uses TRBV15 and TRBJ2-2, with 7 bases that match TRBD1. The CDR3 extends over 18 amino acids. V was clipped by 1 base and J by 6 bases; unmatched bases: 14. The germline V gene encodes CDR1 LNHNV and CDR2 YYDKDF (reference sequence). The CDR3 protein is CATSRVHPGQYPPGELFF. The DNA for the CDR3 is TGTGCCACCAGCAGAGTCCATCCGGGACAGTACCCCCCCGGGGAGCTGTTTTTT.

This sequence joins TRBV5-1 and TRBJ1-3; a possible D gene is TRBD1 (6 bases). V was trimmed by 0 bases and J by 0 bases, leaving 13 bases between them. This CDR3 spans 17 amino acids. CDR1 is SGHRS, CDR2 YFSETQ, per germline. DNA of the CDR3: TGCGCCAGCAGCTTGGCCTTCGGACAGACCTCTGGAAACACCATATATTTT. This codes for CASSLAFGQTSGNTIYF.

The chain has TRBV6-1 and TRBJ2-5; 8 nucleotides match TRBD1. Trimming at V came to 4 bases and at J to 3 bases, leaving 4 bases not matched to a gene. Looked up from germline, CDR1 is MNHNS and CDR2 is SASEGT. This CDR3 region has 14 residues. CDR3: CASSAGTGEETQYF. The CDR3 DNA is TGTGCCAGCAGTGCCGGGACAGGCGAAGAGACCCAGTACTTC.

The chain joins TRBV5-1 to TRBJ2-7, with 9 positions matching TRBD1. Germline V gene data show CDR1 as SGHRS and CDR2 as YFSETQ. J lost 3 bases, V lost 0 bases, and 4 bases had no gene match. The CDR3 loop spans 15 amino acids. The CDR3 DNA follows: TGCGCCAGCAGCTTGGCCGGGACAGGGTACTACGAGCAGTACTTC. Its translation is CASSLAGTGYYEQYF.

The gene calls are TRBV5-4 and TRBJ2-5; 7 nucleotides agree with TRBD1. This CDR3 comprises 14 residues. V was pared by 4 bases and J by 3 bases, with 6 bases of the junction left unmatched. CDR1 and CDR2 (germline): SGHNT, YYREEE (reference sequence). CDR3 bases: TGTGCCAGCAGCCTTCCCGGGACAGAAGAGACCCAGTACTTC. Its protein product is CASSLPGTEETQYF.

The V and J genes are TRBV5-1 and TRBJ2-3; no definite D call. The germline gives CDR1 SGHRS, CDR2 YFSETQ. CDR3 length equals 12 residues. Trimming removed 3 bases at V and 4 bases at J, with 6 bases between. CDR3 in DNA: TGCGCCAGCAGCTCGAGGCCAGATACGCAGTATTTT. It translates to CASSSRPDTQYF.

The chain recombines TRBV29-1 with TRBJ2-5; 7 bases are shared with TRBD2. With 5 bases clipped from V and 7 bases from J, the junction kept 10 bases outside the gene matches. The CDR3 has 13 residues. CDR1 is SQVTM and CDR2 is ANQGSEA in the germline V gene. The CDR3 DNA follows: TGCAGCGTTACTACTGGGGGGGTCGGGACCCAGTACTTC. This gives the protein CSVTTGGVGTQYF.

The chain recombines TRBV6-5 with TRBJ2-1, with TRBD2 matching 10 bases. Germline CDR1 is MNHEY and CDR2 is SVGAGI. V shed 7 bases, J shed 8 bases, and the junction held 5 bases outside the gene matches. The CDR3 is 13 amino acids. The CDR3 coding sequence is TGTGCCAGCATGAGCGGGGGGGCTGATGAGCAGTTCTTC. Its translation: CASMSGGADEQFF.

The chain has TRBV9 and TRBJ1-2; D is perhaps TRBD1 (5 bases). This CDR3 has 16 residues. Germline lookup yields CDR1 SGDLS and CDR2 YYNGEE. The V end lost 2 bases, the J end lost 8 bases, and 22 bases lay between the germline ends. DNA of the CDR3: TGTGCCAGCAGCGTTTTCTCGGAGGGCGTTGGGGGAGGCTACACCTTC. It translates to CASSVFSEGVGGGYTF.

This clone came up once. The J gene is TRBJ2-4, the V gene TRBV5-1, with 14 nucleotides matching TRBD2. The CDR3 covers 14 residues. V gave up 2 bases and J gave up 14 bases; unmatched junction bases: 6. The germline V gene encodes CDR1 SGHRS and CDR2 YFSETQ. CDR3 region: CASSLGTSGRAEYF. Written as DNA, the CDR3 is TGCGCCAGCAGCTTAGGGACTAGCGGGAGAGCCGAGTACTTC.

V gene TRBV6-6 combines with J gene TRBJ2-3; a possible D gene is TRBD2 (6 bases). Trimming pared 6 bases from V and 3 bases from J, leaving 13 bases between. CDR1 and CDR2 (germline): MNHNY, SVGAGI (reference sequence). CDR3 size: 14 residues. CDR3 coding DNA: TGTGCCAGCAGCCCTTGGGGGAGGACAGATACGCAGTATTTT. This codes for CASSPWGRTDTQYF.

The V gene is TRBV19, the J gene TRBJ1-2; unclear D gene. The CDR3 length is 13 residues. Germline assignment: CDR1 LNHDA and CDR2 SQIVND (reference sequence). V lost 10 bases and J 2 bases, leaving 14 bases between the germline ends. This chain's CDR3 is CATRVGPNYGYTF. Written as DNA, the CDR3 is TGTGCCACCCGGGTAGGGCCAAACTATGGCTACACCTTC.

The rearrangement uses TRBV6-6 and TRBJ1-2; possible D gene TRBD1, 6 bases. Germline CDR1 MNHNY, CDR2 SVGAGI (reference sequence). This CDR3 has 16 amino acids. Trimming left V 0 bases short and J 0 bases short, with 11 bases between. The CDR3 DNA reads TGTGCCAGCAGTTACTCAGACAGGCGAACTAACTATGGCTACACCTTC. Translated, it gives CASSYSDRRTNYGYTF.

The CDR3 loop is CASSPKKGVNYGYTF. In nucleotides, the CDR3 is TGTGCCAGCAGTCCTAAAAAAGGGGTGAACTATGGCTACACCTTC. This rearrangement joins TRBV6-6 to TRBJ1-2; perhaps TRBD1 as D (5 bases). V shed 5 bases and J shed 2 bases, with 15 bases lying between them. Germline V gene lookup returns CDR1 MNHNY and CDR2 SVGAGI (reference sequence). This CDR3 spans 15 amino acids.

The rearrangement joins TRBV9 to TRBJ2-7; D possibly uses TRBD1 or TRBD2 (5 bases each). Germline V gene data show CDR1 as SGDLS and CDR2 as YYNGEE. This CDR3 is 15 amino acids long. Trimming removed 1 base at V and 5 bases at J, with 16 bases between. As DNA, the CDR3 is TGTGCCAGCAGCGTAAGCATGGGGGTTTTAGACGAGCAGTACTTC. Its protein is CASSVSMGVLDEQYF.

The V gene is TRBV10-1, the J gene TRBJ1-2; 10 bases line up with TRBD1. CDR1 WNHNN and CDR2 SYGVQD come from the germline V gene (reference sequence). The CDR3 loop spans 13 amino acids. V dropped 6 bases and J dropped 4; count of bases not matched to a gene: 2. CDR3 in DNA: TGCGCCAGCAGCCGGACAGGGGGCTATGGCTACACCTTC. Translating it yields CASSRTGGYGYTF.

The chain couples TRBV6-5 to TRBJ1-3; D not certain. V was cut by 5 bases and J by 3 bases, with 11 bases left in between. The CDR3 consists of 14 residues. Germline CDR1 reads MNHEY; CDR2 reads SVGAGI. The CDR3 spells CASSSSGVGNTIYF. In DNA, the CDR3 is TGTGCCAGCAGTAGTTCGGGAGTTGGAAACACCATATATTTT.

This sequence joins TRBV9 and TRBJ2-2; 10 bases match TRBD1. Germline V gene sequence: CDR1 SGDLS, CDR2 YYNGEE. V shed 3 bases and J 7 bases; nucleotides not matched to a gene: 6. The CDR3 spans 15 residues. The CDR3 loop is CASSAGQGLVGELFF. The CDR3 coding sequence is TGTGCCAGCAGCGCGGGACAGGGGTTAGTCGGGGAGCTGTTTTTT.

Here the CDR3 reads CASSLRTDYSYEQYF. CDR3 nucleotide sequence: TGCGCCAGCAGCTTGCGTACTGACTACTCCTACGAGCAGTACTTC. The genes are TRBV5-1 and TRBJ2-7; D might be TRBD2 (5 bases). CDR3 length equals 15 residues. With 1 base removed from V and 0 bases from J, the gap between germline ends came to 11 bases. Germline V gene lookup returns CDR1 SGHRS and CDR2 YFSETQ.